These T cell receptor beta chains were read from a single sample in a study of T cells in Graves' hyperthyroidism and ophthalmopathy. In TCRdb, the multiplex PCR reads were re-called with MiXCR into one record per CDR3 protein. Among 550,000 to 650,000 distinct CDR3 sequences listed, about 14% were seen once. The sequencing input was blood. Every receptor here comes from a middle-aged woman with Graves' hyperthyroidism. Both conserved end residues are part of each CDR3. D genes are given only for firm matches. Clone size appears in some rows only: once, few, many, or a class for an expanded clone.

v_gene: TRBV10-3
abundance: many
d_gene: .
j_gene: TRBJ2-7
CDR3nt: TGTGCCAACGAGAGACAGGTGACGCCCTACGAGCAGTACTTC
CDR3aa: CANERQVTPYEQYF

v_gene: TRBV28
abundance: many
d_gene: .
j_gene: TRBJ1-1
CDR3nt: TGTGCCAGCAGTTTTAGCCCGGGGATGGTGACTGAAGCTTTCTTT
CDR3aa: CASSFSPGMVTEAFF

v_gene: TRBV12-3/TRBV12-4
abundance: many
d_gene: .
j_gene: TRBJ1-1
CDR3nt: TGTGCCAGCAGTCCCCGACCTGGGACTGAAGCTTTCTTT
CDR3aa: CASSPRPGTEAFF

v_gene: TRBV5-1
abundance: many
d_gene: .
j_gene: TRBJ2-2
CDR3nt: TGCGCCAGCAGCTTGCCAGAGAACACCGGGGAGCTGTTTTTT
CDR3aa: CASSLPENTGELFF

v_gene: TRBV5-4
abundance: .
d_gene: TRBD1
j_gene: TRBJ1-6
CDR3nt: TGTGCCAGCAGCAATCCAGGGGCAGGGGGATCCTATAATTCACCCCTCCACTTT
CDR3aa: CASSNPGAGGSYNSPLHF

v_gene: TRBV28
abundance: many
d_gene: .
j_gene: TRBJ1-2
CDR3nt: TGTGCCAGCAGGCCCGCGCAGGGGACCTCCTATGGCTACACCTTC
CDR3aa: CASRPAQGTSYGYTF

v_gene: TRBV5-1
abundance: many
d_gene: .
j_gene: TRBJ2-5
CDR3nt: TGCGCCAGCAGCTTGGATGGGGGACCTTTCCAAGAGACCCAGTACTTC
CDR3aa: CASSLDGGPFQETQYF

v_gene: TRBV10-3
abundance: few
d_gene: .
j_gene: TRBJ2-4
CDR3nt: TGTGCCATCAGCGATGGTAGGGGGATGGACATTCAGTACTTC
CDR3aa: CAISDGRGMDIQYF

v_gene: TRBV20-1
abundance: many
d_gene: TRBD2
j_gene: TRBJ2-5
CDR3nt: TGCAGTGCTCGTTATTCACTAGCGGGAGGGCTCAAGACCCAGTACTTC
CDR3aa: CSARYSLAGGLKTQYF

v_gene: TRBV30
abundance: .
d_gene: TRBD1
j_gene: TRBJ1-5
CDR3nt: TGTGCCTGGAGTTTCACGAATCCGGGACAGTACAATCAGCCCCAGCATTTT
CDR3aa: CAWSFTNPGQYNQPQHF

v_gene: TRBV10-3
abundance: many
d_gene: .
j_gene: TRBJ2-1
CDR3nt: TGTGCCATCAGTGATGGAAGGGGTTCATACAATGAGCAGTTCTTC
CDR3aa: CAISDGRGSYNEQFF

v_gene: TRBV29-1
abundance: many
d_gene: TRBD1
j_gene: TRBJ1-1
CDR3nt: TGCAGCGCAAACAGGGGGCCTTCTGAAGCTTTCTTT
CDR3aa: CSANRGPSEAFF

v_gene: TRBV12-5
abundance: few
d_gene: TRBD1
j_gene: TRBJ1-5
CDR3nt: TGTGCTAGTTCGTCCAAAGGAAAGCGCGGACAGGATAGCAATCAGCCCCAGCATTTT
CDR3aa: CASSSKGKRGQDSNQPQHF

v_gene: TRBV10-3
abundance: .
d_gene: TRBD2
j_gene: TRBJ2-3
CDR3nt: TGTGCCATCTCACTAGCGGGAAGCACAGATGCGCAGTATTTT
CDR3aa: CAISLAGSTDAQYF

v_gene: TRBV25-1
abundance: .
d_gene: .
j_gene: TRBJ2-7
CDR3nt: TGTGCCAGCAGTGAAGGGGAAATCGTGGCATCCTACGAGCAGTACTTC
CDR3aa: CASSEGEIVASYEQYF

v_gene: TRBV2
abundance: many
d_gene: .
j_gene: TRBJ1-1
CDR3nt: TGTGCCAGCAGTGAAGGGGGGGGTTGGGGGCGTTCAACTGAAGCTTTCTTT
CDR3aa: CASSEGGGWGRSTEAFF

v_gene: TRBV7-2
abundance: .
d_gene: TRBD1
j_gene: TRBJ1-2
CDR3nt: TGTGCCAGCAGCCTAGGGTGGACAGGGGCAGGGGATGGCTACACCTTC
CDR3aa: CASSLGWTGAGDGYTF

v_gene: TRBV3-1
abundance: .
d_gene: .
j_gene: TRBJ1-4
CDR3nt: TGTGCCAGCAGCCTGGTAGGGGGGATTGAAAAACTGTTTTTT
CDR3aa: CASSLVGGIEKLFF

v_gene: TRBV5-1
abundance: many
d_gene: TRBD1
j_gene: TRBJ1-1
CDR3nt: TGCGCCAGCAGCCCGGACAGGGGAGGGACTGAAGCTTTCTTT
CDR3aa: CASSPDRGGTEAFF

v_gene: TRBV10-3
abundance: many
d_gene: TRBD1
j_gene: TRBJ2-2
CDR3nt: TGTGCCATCAGTACTGACAGGGTCGACACCGGGGAGCTGTTTTTT
CDR3aa: CAISTDRVDTGELFF